This is a list of T cell receptor beta chains from one sample in a study of T cell changes during pregnancy in multiple sclerosis. Data came from immunoSEQ multiplex PCR; TCRdb stores just in-frame clones and leaves some out. In the table there are tens of thousands of clones, 70% to 90% of which are singletons. The starting material was peripheral blood, obtained in the first trimester of pregnancy. These receptors originate from a female donor in good health, enrolled as a control in a pregnancy study. Both conserved end residues are part of each CDR3. Fields, in order: CDR3 length, V gene, CDR3 protein.

11 TRBV5-1 CASSFPGELFF
14 TRBV19 CASRRTGVYNEQFF
15 TRBV10-3 CAISEKGARGNTIYF
15 TRBV4-3 CASSQDGQGSTEAFF
14 TRBV5-1 CASSLGSGAGELFF
17 TRBV5-1 CASSLAPGGRPGDGYTF
15 TRBV4-3 CASSLGQGFINEQFF
14 TRBV7-9 CASSLDRVETEAFF
15 TRBV4-1 CASSQELGGFAEAFF
15 TRBV18 CASSPPMDRGQGYTF
13 TRBV10-1 CASSRGGNEKLFF
12 TRBV7-9 CASDPRSAEAFF
15 TRBV6-5 CASSYRGGVVGELFF
15 TRBV27 CASSPHETGIEKLFF
13 TRBV5-6 CASTATVNTEAFF
13 TRBV18 CASSPYRTAEQYF
17 TRBV7-2 CASSLQPRGAGANVLTF
14 TRBV5-1 CASSWTGGTGELFF
11 TRBV7-9 CASSPGAEAFF
13 TRBV30 CAWAGTGGDIQYF
16 TRBV27 CASSSGTGGAGYGYTF
17 TRBV7-3 CASSESGTGLMNTEAFF
14 TRBV16 CASSLQNSGNTIYF
15 TRBV9 CASSVAGDSNQPQHF
13 TRBV7-9 CASSSGRVRSLHF
15 TRBV6-5 CASSLRLVQTYEQYF
14 TRBV7-3 CASSLTGVNTEAFF
13 TRBV5-6 CASSLGQWNEQFF
13 TRBV11-2 CASSPGGQGLGNF